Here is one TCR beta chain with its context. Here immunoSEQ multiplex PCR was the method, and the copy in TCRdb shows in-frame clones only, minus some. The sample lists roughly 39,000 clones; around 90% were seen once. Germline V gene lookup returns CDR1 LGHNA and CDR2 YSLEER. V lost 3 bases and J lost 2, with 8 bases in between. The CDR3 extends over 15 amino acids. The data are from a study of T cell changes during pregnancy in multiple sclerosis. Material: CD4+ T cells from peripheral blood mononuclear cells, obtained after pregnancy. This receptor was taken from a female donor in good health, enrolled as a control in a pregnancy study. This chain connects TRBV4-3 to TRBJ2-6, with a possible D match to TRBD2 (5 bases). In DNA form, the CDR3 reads TGCGCCAGCAGCCACGAGGGCGCTGGGGCCAACGTCCTGACTTTC. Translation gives CASSHEGAGANVLTF.